The next 7 T cell receptor beta chains were all read from a single sample in a study of CD8 T cells in Susac syndrome. With random hexamers, roughly 0.5 to 1 ug RNA was reverse transcribed. A single record per CDR3 protein comes from TCRdb applying MiXCR to the immunoSEQ multiplex PCR reads. The table has some 170,000 distinct CDR3 sequences, 93% seen once. The source material was CD4+ T cells from PBMCs. The receptors originated from a human donor in good health.

The chain has TRBV20-1 and TRBJ2-2; TRBD2 aligns across 12 bases. J gave up 6 bases and V 5 bases, and 4 bases lay outside the gene matches. The length of the CDR3 is 14 residues. Germline-derived CDR1 and CDR2 are DFQATT and SNEGSKA (reference sequence). Here the CDR3 reads CSAPRTSGAGELFF. DNA for the CDR3: TGCAGTGCTCCTAGGACTAGCGGGGCCGGGGAGCTGTTTTTT.

The chain employs TRBV5-6 and TRBJ1-1; no clear D gene. V gave up 4 bases and J gave up 0 bases, with 13 bases separating them. The germline CDR1 and CDR2 sequences are SGHDT and YYEEEE. This CDR3 spans 15 amino acids. CDR3 protein: CASSPRVIMNTEAFF. Written as DNA, the CDR3 is TGTGCCAGCAGCCCCCGGGTGATTATGAACACTGAAGCTTTCTTT.

The chain carries TRBV12-3 or TRBV12-4 and TRBJ2-4, with D possibly being TRBD1 (5 bases). Trimming cost V 7 bases and J 1 base, with 11 bases left between them. This CDR3 is built from 14 residues. Here the CDR3 reads CASISGPAKNIQYF. CDR3 DNA sequence: TGTGCCAGCATTTCAGGGCCGGCCAAAAACATTCAGTACTTC.

The chain is built from TRBV9 and TRBJ2-1, with D perhaps TRBD1 or TRBD2 (5 bases each). V gave up 4 bases and J gave up 8 bases, with 22 bases separating them. Germline V gene lookup returns CDR1 SGDLS and CDR2 YYNGEE. This CDR3 is 16 amino acids long. The CDR3 loop is CASSPRVLQLGDEQFF. The CDR3 nucleotides are TGTGCCAGCAGCCCCAGAGTGTTACAGTTGGGGGATGAGCAGTTCTTC.

This clonotype is a singleton in its sample. V is TRBV4-1 and J is TRBJ2-5, with D uncertain. Germline assignment: CDR1 MGHRA and CDR2 YSYEKL. The V end was cut by 4 bases, the J end by 5 bases, with 17 bases between. This CDR3 has 15 amino acids. CDR3 nucleotide sequence: TGCGCCAGCAGCCCCCTCCCCCCCGGGCGGGAGACCCAGTACTTC. It translates to CASSPLPPGRETQYF.

V gene TRBV5-4 combines with J gene TRBJ1-2; 11 nucleotides agree with TRBD1. V shed 0 bases, J shed 8 bases, and the junction held 6 bases outside the gene matches. Germline CDR1 SGHNT, CDR2 YYREEE (reference sequence). This CDR3 spans 15 amino acids. The CDR3: CASSLAQDRGQGYTF. The CDR3 nucleotides read TGTGCCAGCAGCTTGGCCCAGGACAGGGGGCAAGGCTACACCTTC.

The chain is built from TRBV11-2 and TRBJ2-1; D possibly matches TRBD1 or TRBD2 (5 bases each). V was pared by 4 bases and J by 15 bases, with 19 bases between. CDR1 is SGHAT, CDR2 FQNNGV, per germline. The CDR3 contains 13 residues. CDR3 coding DNA: TGTGCCAGCAGCTCCGGGGAGACGGGACGCCCGTTCTTC. Translating gives CASSSGETGRPFF. The full variable domain, completed using reference TRBV11-2 and TRBJ2-1, is EAGVAQSPRYKIIEKRQSVAFWCNPISGHATLYWYQQILGQGPKLLIQFQNNGVVDDSQLPKDRFSAERLKGVDSTLKIQPAKLEDSAVYLCASSSGETGRPFFGPGTRLTVL.